The entry below describes one T cell receptor beta chain. These data are taken from a study of response to subunit inactivated influenza vaccine. CDR3 length: 13 amino acids. V shed 8 bases and J shed 2 bases, with 10 bases lying between them. CDR1 is SGHVS, CDR2 FQNEAQ, per germline. TCRdb redid the calling of the RT-PCR reads with MiXCR, one entry per CDR3 protein. Here the sample spans roughly 790,000 distinct CDR3 sequences, less than 25% being singletons. The sample was PBMCs from blood, taken 5 days after vaccination. The chain links TRBV7-8 to TRBJ2-1; D not resolved. This TCR derives from a man in his fifties who received an inactivated influenza vaccine. The CDR3 protein is CASAKATYNEQFF. The CDR3 DNA reads as TGTGCCAGCGCTAAGGCAACCTACAATGAGCAGTTCTTC.